This TCR beta chain was observed in a study of blood T cells in healthy people across ages. With 3 bases removed from V and 7 bases from J, the gap between germline ends came to 21 bases. Germline V CDR1 and CDR2: KGHDR, SFDVKD. The CDR3 is 17 residues long. Primers used in a second PCR of about 7 to 12 cycles were a sample-barcoded 5' primer and a J-beta primer mix. TCRdb reanalysed the 5' RACE reads using MiXCR and keeps one entry per CDR3 protein. Here the sample spans over 1.5 million distinct CDR3 sequences, about 49% being singletons. This chain links TRBV24-1 with TRBJ2-1; D is undetermined. Sequenced sample: blood. The sequence came from a woman between 40 and 55 years old in good health. CDR3 residues: CATSDDPTRAVINEQFF. The DNA for the CDR3 is TGTGCCACCAGTGATGACCCGACAAGGGCGGTTATTAATGAGCAGTTCTTC.